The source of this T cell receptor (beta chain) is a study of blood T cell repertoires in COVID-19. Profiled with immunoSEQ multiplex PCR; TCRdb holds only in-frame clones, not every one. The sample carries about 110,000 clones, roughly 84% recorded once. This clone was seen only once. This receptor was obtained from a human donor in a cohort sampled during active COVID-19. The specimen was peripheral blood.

The CDR3 DNA follows: TGCGCCAGCAGCTTGGCAGGGTCCTGGGGGGTAAACACTGAAGCTTTCTTT. Translating gives CASSLAGSWGVNTEAFF. This sequence joins TRBV5-1 and TRBJ1-1; tentatively, D is TRBD1 (5 bases). CDR3 size: 17 residues. V was pared by 0 bases and J by 2 bases, with 17 bases between. Germline CDR1 and CDR2: SGHRS and YFSETQ. The whole variable domain, remainder taken from reference TRBV5-1 and TRBJ1-1, is KAGVTQTPRYLIKTRGQQVTLSCSPISGHRSVSWYQQTPGQGLQFLFEYFSETQRNKGNFPGRFSGRQFSNSRSEMNVSTLELGDSALYLCASSLAGSWGVNTEAFFGQGTRLTVV.